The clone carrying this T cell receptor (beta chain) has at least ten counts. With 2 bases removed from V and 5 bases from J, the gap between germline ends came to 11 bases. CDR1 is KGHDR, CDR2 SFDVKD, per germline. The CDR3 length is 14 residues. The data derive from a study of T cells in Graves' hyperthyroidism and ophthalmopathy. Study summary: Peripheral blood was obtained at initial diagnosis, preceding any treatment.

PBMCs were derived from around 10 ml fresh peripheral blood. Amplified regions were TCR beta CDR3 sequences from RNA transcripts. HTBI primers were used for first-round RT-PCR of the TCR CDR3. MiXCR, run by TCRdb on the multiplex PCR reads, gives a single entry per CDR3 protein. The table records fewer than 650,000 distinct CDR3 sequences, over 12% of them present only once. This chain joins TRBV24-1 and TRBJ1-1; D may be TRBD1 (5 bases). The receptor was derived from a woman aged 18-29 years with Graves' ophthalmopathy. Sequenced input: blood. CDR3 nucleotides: TGTGCCACCAGTGATTCCGGGGGAAGAACTGAAGCTTTCTTT. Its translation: CATSDSGGRTEAFF.